This TCR beta chain was sequenced in a study of blood T cell repertoires in COVID-19. As for the study in general: The samples span acute and convalescent COVID-19 from the United States, Italy and Spain.

TCRdb's table, derived via immunoSEQ multiplex PCR, lists solely in-frame clones and lacks some. Among under 200,000 clones listed, roughly 91% were seen once. The CDR3 is 15 amino acids. From germline, CDR1 is SGHNT and CDR2 YYREEE (reference sequence). Unmatched junction bases numbered 6, after V lost 4 bases and J lost 4 bases. This receptor was taken from a man between 35 and 55 years old with active or convalescent COVID-19. The specimen was peripheral blood. This chain joins TRBV5-4 and TRBJ2-3, with 10 nucleotides matching TRBD2. The DNA for the CDR3 is TGTGCCAGCAGCCATGGACTAGCGGCCGCAGATACGCAGTATTTT. Translating gives CASSHGLAAADTQYF.